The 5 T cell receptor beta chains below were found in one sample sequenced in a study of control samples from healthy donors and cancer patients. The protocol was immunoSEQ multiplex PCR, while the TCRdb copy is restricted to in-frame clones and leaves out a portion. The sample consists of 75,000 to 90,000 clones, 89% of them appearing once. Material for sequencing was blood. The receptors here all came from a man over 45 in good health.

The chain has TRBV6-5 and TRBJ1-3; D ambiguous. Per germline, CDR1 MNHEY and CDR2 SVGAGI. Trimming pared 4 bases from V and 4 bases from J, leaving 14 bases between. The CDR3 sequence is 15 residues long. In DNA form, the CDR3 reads TGTGCCAGCAGTTCCAGGTTCCTTTCGGGAAACACCATATATTTT. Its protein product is CASSSRFLSGNTIYF.

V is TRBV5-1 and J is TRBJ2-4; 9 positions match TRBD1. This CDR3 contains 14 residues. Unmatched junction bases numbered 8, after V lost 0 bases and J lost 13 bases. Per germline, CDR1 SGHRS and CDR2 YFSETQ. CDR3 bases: TGCGCCAGCAGCTTGGGGGGATCCGGGACAGGGCAGTACTTC. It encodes CASSLGGSGTGQYF. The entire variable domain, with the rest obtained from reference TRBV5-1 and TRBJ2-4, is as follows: KAGVTQTPRYLIKTRGQQVTLSCSPISGHRSVSWYQQTPGQGLQFLFEYFSETQRNKGNFPGRFSGRQFSNSRSEMNVSTLELGDSALYLCASSLGGSGTGQYFGAGTRLSVL.

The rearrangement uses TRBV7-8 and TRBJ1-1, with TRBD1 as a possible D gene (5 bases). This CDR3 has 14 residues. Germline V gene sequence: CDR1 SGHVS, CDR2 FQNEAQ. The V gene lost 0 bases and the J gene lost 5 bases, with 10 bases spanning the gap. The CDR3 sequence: CASSLAGARTEAFF. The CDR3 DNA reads TGTGCCAGCAGCTTAGCAGGGGCTAGAACTGAAGCTTTCTTT.

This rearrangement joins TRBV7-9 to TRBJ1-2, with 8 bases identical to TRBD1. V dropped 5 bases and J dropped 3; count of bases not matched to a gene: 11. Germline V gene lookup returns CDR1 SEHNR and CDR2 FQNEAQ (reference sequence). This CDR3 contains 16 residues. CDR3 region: CASSDGQGFEDYGYTF. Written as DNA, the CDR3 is TGTGCCAGCAGCGACGGACAGGGTTTCGAGGACTATGGCTACACCTTC.

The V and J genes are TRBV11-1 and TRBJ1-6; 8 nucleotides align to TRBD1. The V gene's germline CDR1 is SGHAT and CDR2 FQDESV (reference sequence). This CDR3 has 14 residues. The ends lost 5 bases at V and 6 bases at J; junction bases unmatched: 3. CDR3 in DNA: TGTGCCAGCAGCCTCGGACAGGGTAATTCACCCCTCCACTTT. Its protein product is CASSLGQGNSPLHF.